These T cell receptor beta chains were read from a single sample in a study of blood T cell repertoires in COVID-19. Sequenced by immunoSEQ multiplex PCR; TCRdb stores in-frame clones only, minus some. The data show about 250,000 clones, more than 70% seen once. The sample was peripheral blood. Source of these receptors: a woman aged 80 or over with COVID-19, enrolled during active disease. CDR3s include the opening cysteine and the closing phenylalanine or tryptophan. Clone size, where shown, is once, few, many, or a class for clones that have expanded.

>-|TRBJ1-2|TRBV19
CASSTSGQGSYGYTF
>-|TRBJ2-6|TRBV19
CASSQVTNVLTF
>few|TRBJ1-5|TRBV5-4
CASSVGGMPQHF
>-|TRBJ1-1|TRBV28
CASRNLNTEAFF
>-|TRBJ1-1|TRBV18
CASSRQDGMNTEAFF
>few|TRBJ2-7|TRBV7-3
CASSLQDETADHEQYF
>-|TRBJ2-3|TRBV4-2
CASSQERPPAGGPRDTQYF
>once|TRBJ2-5|TRBV29-1
CSVERLAGGETQYF
>-|TRBJ1-6|TRBV4-2
CASSQVGGRNSPLHF
>-|TRBJ2-1|TRBV11-3
CASSPRLAGYNEQFF
>-|TRBJ2-3|TRBV6-4
CASSESAGGLTDTQYF
>few|TRBJ1-5|TRBV7-2
CASSLARAGNQPQHF
>once|TRBJ2-1|TRBV19
CASSARDFSLSYNEQFF
>-|TRBJ2-2|TRBV18
CASSLLGTDNTGELFF
>-|TRBJ2-6|TRBV14
CASSPGGGPGANVLTF
>-|TRBJ1-1|TRBV19
CASSTHRGSNTEAFF
>-|TRBJ1-2|TRBV12-3/TRBV12-4
CASETGGGYGYTF
>-|TRBJ1-1|TRBV9
CASSTTGDPFF
>-|TRBJ1-6|TRBV5-5
CASNQGGSPLHF
>-|TRBJ1-4|TRBV5-4
CASSLAGEKLFF
>-|TRBJ1-1|TRBV7-8
CASSSVEVGNTEAFF
>-|TRBJ2-7|TRBV3-1/TRBV3-2
CASSRTGNEQYF
>-|TRBJ2-2|TRBV28
CASSPQNTGELFF